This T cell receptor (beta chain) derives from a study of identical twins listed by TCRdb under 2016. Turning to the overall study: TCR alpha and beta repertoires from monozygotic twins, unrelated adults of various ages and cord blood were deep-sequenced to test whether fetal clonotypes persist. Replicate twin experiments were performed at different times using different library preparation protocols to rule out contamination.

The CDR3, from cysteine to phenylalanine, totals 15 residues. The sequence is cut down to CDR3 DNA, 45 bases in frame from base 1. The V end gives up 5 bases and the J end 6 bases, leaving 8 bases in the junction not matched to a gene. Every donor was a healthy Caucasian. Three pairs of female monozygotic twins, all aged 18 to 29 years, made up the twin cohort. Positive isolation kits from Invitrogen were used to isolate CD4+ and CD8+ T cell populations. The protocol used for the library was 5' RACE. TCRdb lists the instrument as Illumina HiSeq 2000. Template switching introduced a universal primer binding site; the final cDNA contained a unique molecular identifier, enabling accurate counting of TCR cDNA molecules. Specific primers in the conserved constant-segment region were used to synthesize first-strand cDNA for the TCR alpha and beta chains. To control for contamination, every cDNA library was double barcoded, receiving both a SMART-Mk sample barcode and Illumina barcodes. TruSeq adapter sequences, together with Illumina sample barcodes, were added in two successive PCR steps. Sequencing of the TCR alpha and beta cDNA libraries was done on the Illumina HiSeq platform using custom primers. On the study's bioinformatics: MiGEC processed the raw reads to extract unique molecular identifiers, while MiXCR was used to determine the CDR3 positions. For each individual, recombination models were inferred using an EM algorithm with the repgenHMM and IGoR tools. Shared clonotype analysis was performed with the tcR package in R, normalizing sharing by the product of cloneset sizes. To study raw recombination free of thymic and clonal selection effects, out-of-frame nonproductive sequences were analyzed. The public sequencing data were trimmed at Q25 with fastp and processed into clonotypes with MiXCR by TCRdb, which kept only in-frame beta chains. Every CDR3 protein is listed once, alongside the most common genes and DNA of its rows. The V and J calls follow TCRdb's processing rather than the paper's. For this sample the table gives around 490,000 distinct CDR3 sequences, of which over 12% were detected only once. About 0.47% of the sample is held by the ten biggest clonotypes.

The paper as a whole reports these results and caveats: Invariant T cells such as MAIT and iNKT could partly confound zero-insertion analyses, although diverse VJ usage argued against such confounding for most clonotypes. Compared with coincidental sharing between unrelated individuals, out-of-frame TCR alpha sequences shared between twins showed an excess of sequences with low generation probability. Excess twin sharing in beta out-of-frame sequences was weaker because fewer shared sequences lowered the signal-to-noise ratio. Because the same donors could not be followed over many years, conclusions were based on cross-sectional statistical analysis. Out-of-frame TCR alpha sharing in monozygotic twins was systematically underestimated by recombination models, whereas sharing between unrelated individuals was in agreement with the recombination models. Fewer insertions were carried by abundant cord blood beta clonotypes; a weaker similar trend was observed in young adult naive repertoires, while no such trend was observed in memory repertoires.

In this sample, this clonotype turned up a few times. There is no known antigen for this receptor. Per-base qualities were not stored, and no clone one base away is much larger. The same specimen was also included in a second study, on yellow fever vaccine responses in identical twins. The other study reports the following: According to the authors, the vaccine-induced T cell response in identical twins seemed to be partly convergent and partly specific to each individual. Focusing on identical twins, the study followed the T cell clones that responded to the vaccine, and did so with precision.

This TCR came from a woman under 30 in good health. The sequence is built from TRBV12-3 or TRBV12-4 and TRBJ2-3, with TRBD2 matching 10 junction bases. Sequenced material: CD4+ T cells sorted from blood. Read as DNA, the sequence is TGTGCCAGCAGTCCAGAAAGCGGGGGGGGGGATACGCAGTATTTT. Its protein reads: CASSPESGGGDTQYF.